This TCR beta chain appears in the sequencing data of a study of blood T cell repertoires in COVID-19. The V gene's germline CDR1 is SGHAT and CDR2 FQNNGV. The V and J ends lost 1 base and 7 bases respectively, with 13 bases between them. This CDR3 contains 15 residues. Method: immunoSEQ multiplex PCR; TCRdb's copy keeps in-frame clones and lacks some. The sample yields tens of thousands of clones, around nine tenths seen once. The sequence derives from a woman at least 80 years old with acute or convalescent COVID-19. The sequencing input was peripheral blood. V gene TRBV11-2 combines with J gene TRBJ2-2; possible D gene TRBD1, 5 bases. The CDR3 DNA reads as TGTGCCAGCAGCTTAGGGTCAGGGTGGCACGGGGAGCTGTTTTTT. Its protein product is CASSLGSGWHGELFF.